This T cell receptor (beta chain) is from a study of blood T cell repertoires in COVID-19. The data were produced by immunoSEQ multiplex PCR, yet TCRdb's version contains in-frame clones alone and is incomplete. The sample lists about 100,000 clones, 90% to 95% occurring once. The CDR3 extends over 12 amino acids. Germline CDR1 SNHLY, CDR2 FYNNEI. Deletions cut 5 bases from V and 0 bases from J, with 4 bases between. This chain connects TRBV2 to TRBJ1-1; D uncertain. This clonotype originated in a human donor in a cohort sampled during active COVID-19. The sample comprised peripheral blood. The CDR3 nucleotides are TGTGCCAGCAGTTTAGTGAACACTGAAGCTTTCTTT. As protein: CASSLVNTEAFF.